These 20 T cell receptor beta chains came from one sample sequenced in a study of OX40 agonist ivuxolimab in advanced cancers. This table comes from immunoSEQ multiplex PCR, and its TCRdb copy is limited to in-frame clones, with some not included. The sample has just under 65,000 clones; about four fifths are singletons. Source: CD4+ or CD8+ T cells sorted from blood, taken in a trial of the OX40 agonist ivuxolimab. All receptors come from an adult with an advanced solid tumor such as melanoma, head and neck, liver or kidney cancer.

Only one count was recorded for this clone. CDR3 sequence reads: CASSEWGRDYTEAFF. The CDR3 DNA sequence: TGTGCCAGCAGTGAATGGGGCAGGGATTACACTGAAGCTTTCTTT. The chain couples TRBV2 to TRBJ1-1; TRBD1 is a possible D gene (5 bases). Germline assignment: CDR1 SNHLY and CDR2 FYNNEI. V dropped 2 bases and J dropped 3 bases, with 13 bases sitting between them. The CDR3 totals 15 residues.

The rearrangement joins TRBV5-6 to TRBJ2-2; 10 bases are shared with TRBD1. The length of the CDR3 is 15 residues. V shed 3 bases and J 5 bases; nucleotides not matched to a gene: 4. Germline V gives CDR1 SGHDT, CDR2 YYEEEE. This CDR3 is CASSSWTGGTGELFF. The CDR3 DNA sequence: TGTGCCAGCAGCTCGTGGACAGGGGGGACCGGGGAGCTGTTTTTT.

This chain uses TRBV11-3 with TRBJ2-2; the match to TRBD1 covers 11 bases. The V gene's germline CDR1 is SGHNT and CDR2 YENEEA. This CDR3 has 16 amino acids. With 4 bases clipped from V and 4 bases from J, the junction kept 5 bases outside the gene matches. CDR3 sequence reads: CASSSGQGASTGELFF. CDR3 nucleotides: TGTGCCAGCAGCTCCGGACAGGGGGCTAGCACCGGGGAGCTGTTTTTT.

V gene TRBV19 combines with J gene TRBJ1-3; D not certain. Germline V gene data show CDR1 as LNHDA and CDR2 as SQIVND (reference sequence). This CDR3 has 13 residues. Trimming left V 5 bases short and J 5 bases short, with 10 bases between. In nucleotides, the CDR3 is TGTGCCAGTAGTGAGGTCAGAAGAAACACCATATATTTT. This encodes CASSEVRRNTIYF.

This clone occurred once. The rearrangement joins TRBV19 to TRBJ1-2, with D hard to call. Germline V CDR1 and CDR2: LNHDA, SQIVND (reference sequence). V lost 2 bases to trimming and J lost 6 bases, with 13 bases between them. This CDR3 contains 14 residues. The CDR3 reads CASSIFGFKDGYTF. The CDR3 bases are TGTGCCAGTAGTATATTTGGGTTTAAGGATGGCTACACCTTC.

This chain uses TRBV5-6 with TRBJ1-3, with TRBD1 identical over 7 bases. Germline V gives CDR1 SGHDT, CDR2 YYEEEE. The CDR3 has 17 residues. V was pared by 3 bases and J by 2 bases, with 11 bases of the junction left unmatched. CDR3 sequence reads: CASSSTRQGVPGNTIYF. The CDR3 DNA reads as TGTGCCAGCAGCTCAACCCGACAGGGTGTTCCTGGAAACACCATATATTTT.

This chain uses TRBV10-3 with TRBJ2-7, with D hard to call. There are 12 residues in the CDR3. Per germline, CDR1 ENHRY and CDR2 SYGVKD. The germline V and J ends were trimmed by 8 bases and 3 bases, with 11 bases remaining between them. CDR3 DNA sequence: TGTGCCATCGGAGAGGTCTACTACGAGCAGTACTTC. Its protein product is CAIGEVYYEQYF.

The chain links TRBV5-1 to TRBJ1-1; maybe TRBD1 (6 bases). Trimming removed 1 base from V and 0 bases from J, with 16 bases in between. CDR1 SGHRS and CDR2 YFSETQ come from the germline V gene. The CDR3 spans 17 residues. CDR3 region: CASSLRQGSLMNTEAFF. In DNA form, the CDR3 reads TGCGCCAGCAGCTTGCGCCAGGGGAGCCTCATGAACACTGAAGCTTTCTTT.

V usage is TRBV27 and J usage is TRBJ2-1, with D possibly matching TRBD2 (6 bases). CDR3 length: 15 amino acids. Trimming cost V 2 bases and J 0 bases, with 8 bases left between them. Germline-derived CDR1 and CDR2 are MNHEY and SMNVEV (reference sequence). The CDR3: CASSLRGSSYNEQFF. The CDR3 coding sequence is TGTGCCAGCAGTTTACGGGGGTCCTCCTACAATGAGCAGTTCTTC.

The rearrangement joins TRBV29-1 to TRBJ2-1; D remains unclear. The V end was cut by 5 bases, the J end by 16 bases, with 15 bases between. The CDR3 is 10 amino acids. The germline V gene encodes CDR1 SQVTM and CDR2 ANQGSEA. The CDR3 loop is CSVYTDVGFF. The CDR3 DNA reads TGCAGCGTTTATACAGACGTAGGATTCTTC.

The CDR3 reads CASIGQRQGNQPQHF. CDR3 DNA sequence: TGTGCCAGCATTGGACAGAGACAAGGCAATCAGCCCCAGCATTTT. The chain couples TRBV6-1 to TRBJ1-5, with D maybe TRBD1 (6 bases). In germline, CDR1 is MNHNS, CDR2 SASEGT. Trimming left V 7 bases short and J 2 bases short, with 15 bases between. The CDR3 has 15 residues.

The V call is TRBV15, the J call TRBJ2-6, with no clear D. Germline V gene sequence: CDR1 LNHNV, CDR2 YYDKDF (reference sequence). The CDR3 covers 15 residues. Trimming pared 3 bases from V and 1 base from J, leaving 7 bases between. The CDR3 loop is CATSRRSSGANVLTF. CDR3 sequence (DNA): TGTGCCACCAGCAGGAGGTCGTCTGGGGCCAACGTCCTGACTTTC.

The chain recombines TRBV7-2 with TRBJ2-5, with D perhaps matching TRBD1 (5 bases). Germline V gene sequence: CDR1 SGHTA, CDR2 FQGNSA. This CDR3 contains 13 residues. Between the trimmed V and J ends, which lost 3 bases and 1 base, there was a span of 6 bases. The CDR3 coding sequence is TGTGCCAGCAGCTTGACAGTCCAAGAGACCCAGTACTTC. This translates into CASSLTVQETQYF. Variable domain in full (rest from reference TRBV7-2 and TRBJ2-5): GAGVSQSPSNKVTEKGKDVELRCDPISGHTALYWYRQSLGQGLEFLIYFQGNSAPDKSGLPSDRFSAERTGGSVSTLTIQRTQQEDSAVYLCASSLTVQETQYFGPGTRLLVL.

The CDR3 here is CASSLRQSNTEAFF. DNA for the CDR3: TGTGCCAGCAGCTTGAGGCAGTCTAACACTGAAGCTTTCTTT. This rearrangement joins TRBV7-9 to TRBJ1-1, with D unresolved. Germline V gives CDR1 SEHNR, CDR2 FQNEAQ (reference sequence). The V end lost 3 bases, the J end lost 2 bases, and 10 bases lay between the germline ends. This CDR3 is 14 amino acids long.

Comments on this clone: The junction shows a germline mismatch at one end, possibly a read error. This sequence joins TRBV5-1 and TRBJ2-7; D gene unclear. The CDR3 is made up of 13 amino acids. Germline V gene lookup returns CDR1 SGHRS and CDR2 YFSETQ. The CDR3: CASSLDGSGVTIF. As DNA, the CDR3 is TGCGCCAGCAGCTTGGATGGCTCTGGTGTAACCATCTTC.

The sample holds a few counts of this clone. The chain is built from TRBV5-5 and TRBJ2-5, with D uncertain. The V end was cut by 2 bases, the J end by 2 bases, with 10 bases between. The CDR3 is 14 residues long. The V gene's germline CDR1 is SGHKS and CDR2 YYEKEE (reference sequence). This chain's CDR3 is CASSLVGSQETQYF. In nucleotides, the CDR3 is TGTGCCAGCAGCTTAGTTGGTTCGCAAGAGACCCAGTACTTC.

The chain is built from TRBV7-3 and TRBJ2-1; no definite D call. V gave up 3 bases and J gave up 9 bases, with 18 bases separating them. The CDR3 covers 15 residues. Looked up from germline, CDR1 is SGHTA and CDR2 is FQGTGA. The CDR3 spells CASSFDGPPVGEQFF. The CDR3 DNA sequence: TGTGCCAGCAGCTTCGATGGGCCCCCTGTAGGTGAGCAGTTCTTC.

The CDR3 reads CASSESGAHYGYTF. The CDR3 DNA reads TGTGCCAGCAGCGAGTCGGGGGCGCACTATGGCTACACCTTC. The chain couples TRBV7-3 to TRBJ1-2, with D tentatively TRBD1 (6 bases). This CDR3 has 14 amino acids. Germline CDR1 SGHTA, CDR2 FQGTGA. Between the trimmed V and J ends, which lost 5 bases and 3 bases, there was a span of 13 bases.

The chain has TRBV28 and TRBJ1-2, with D maybe TRBD1 (5 bases). There are 15 residues in the CDR3. V was clipped by 8 bases and J by 0 bases, with 16 bases between them. CDR1 is MDHEN and CDR2 is SYDVKM in the germline V gene. CDR3 in amino acids: CASQDTVLANYGYTF. CDR3 bases: TGTGCCAGCCAGGACACAGTCTTAGCTAACTATGGCTACACCTTC.

The V and J genes are TRBV19 and TRBJ2-7; D not certain. The CDR3 sequence is 15 residues long. Trimming pared 5 bases from V and 2 bases from J, leaving 16 bases between. Germline lookup yields CDR1 LNHDA and CDR2 SQIVND (reference sequence). The CDR3: CASSPYWAPPYEQYF. CDR3 nucleotide sequence: TGTGCCAGTAGTCCTTACTGGGCCCCACCCTACGAGCAGTACTTC. Full variable domain (outside the CDR3, taken from reference TRBV19 and TRBJ2-7): DGGITQSPKYLFRKEGQNVTLSCEQNLNHDAMYWYRQDPGQGLRLIYYSQIVNDFQKGDIAEGYSVSREKKESFPLTVTSAQKNPTAFYLCASSPYWAPPYEQYFGPGTRLTVT.